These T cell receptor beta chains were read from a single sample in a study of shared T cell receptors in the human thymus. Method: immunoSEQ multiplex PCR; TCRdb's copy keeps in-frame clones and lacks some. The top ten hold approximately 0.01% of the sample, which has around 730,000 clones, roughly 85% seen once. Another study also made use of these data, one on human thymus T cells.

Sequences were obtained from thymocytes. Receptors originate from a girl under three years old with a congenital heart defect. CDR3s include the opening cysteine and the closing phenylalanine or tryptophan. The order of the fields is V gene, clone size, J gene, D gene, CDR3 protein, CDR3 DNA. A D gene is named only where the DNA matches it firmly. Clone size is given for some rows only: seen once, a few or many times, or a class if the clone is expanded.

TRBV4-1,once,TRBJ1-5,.,CASSQCLLEQGHNQPQHF,TGCGCCAGCAGCCAATGCTTGTTAGAACAAGGACACAATCAGCCCCAGCATTTT
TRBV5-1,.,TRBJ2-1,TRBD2,CASSSFGLAKFIDEQFF,TGCGCCAGCAGCTCCTTCGGACTAGCCAAATTCATCGATGAGCAGTTCTTC
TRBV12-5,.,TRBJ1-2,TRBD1,CASGPGQVLLTF,TGTGCTAGTGGTCCGGGACAGGTCCTCCTCACCTTC
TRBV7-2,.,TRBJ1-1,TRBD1,CASSLTKTGAPVNTEAFF,TGTGCCAGCAGCTTAACCAAAACAGGGGCCCCGGTGAACACTGAAGCTTTCTTT
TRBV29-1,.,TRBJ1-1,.,CSVVPLQNTEAFF,TGCAGCGTTGTTCCACTGCAGAACACTGAAGCTTTCTTT
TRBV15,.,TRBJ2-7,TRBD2,CATSPLSGVEEYEQYF,TGTGCCACCAGCCCACTTAGCGGGGTAGAAGAATACGAGCAGTACTTC
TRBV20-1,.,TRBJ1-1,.,CSAGERAFF,TGCAGTGCCGGGGAGAGGGCTTTCTTT
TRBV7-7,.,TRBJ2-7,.,CASSPREGSYEQYF,TGTGCTAGCAGCCCGAGGGAAGGAAGCTACGAGCAGTACTTC
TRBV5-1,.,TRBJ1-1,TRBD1,CASSYLRQGADLPNTEAFF,TGCGCCAGCAGCTACTTGAGACAGGGGGCTGATCTTCCCAACACTGAAGCTTTCTTT
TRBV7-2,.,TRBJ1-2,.,CASSRTRVSNYGYTF,TGTGCCAGCAGCCGTACGAGGGTATCTAACTATGGCTACACCTTC
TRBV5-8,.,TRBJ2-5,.,CASSLEGDGYRETQYF,TGTGCCAGCAGCTTGGAGGGGGACGGGTATCGAGAGACCCAGTACTTC
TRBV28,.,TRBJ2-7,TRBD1,CASTPPLGQGYEQYF,TGTGCCAGCACCCCCCCCCTCGGACAGGGCTACGAGCAGTACTTC
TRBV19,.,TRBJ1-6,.,CASSDIRGVRSYNSPLHF,TGTGCCAGCTCAGATATCAGGGGAGTTCGTTCCTATAATTCACCCCTCCACTTT
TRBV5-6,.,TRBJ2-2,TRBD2,CASSLMGGRSGELFF,TGTGCCAGCAGCTTGATGGGGGGGAGGTCCGGGGAGCTGTTTTTT
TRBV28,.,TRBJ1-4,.,CASSGTWNEKLFF,TGTGCCAGCAGTGGGACATGGAATGAAAAACTGTTTTTT
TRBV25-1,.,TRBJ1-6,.,CASSPLGPNSPLHF,TGTGCCAGCAGCCCCCTAGGTCCTAATTCACCCCTCCACTTT
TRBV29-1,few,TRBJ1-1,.,CSTMNRGAQTEAFF,TGCAGCACGATGAACCGGGGGGCGCAAACTGAAGCTTTCTTT
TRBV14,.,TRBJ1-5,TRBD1,CASSDRGVGNQPQHF,TGTGCCAGCAGCGACAGGGGGGTAGGCAATCAGCCCCAGCATTTT
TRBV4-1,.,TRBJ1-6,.,CASSQESVGGSYNSPLHF,TGCGCCAGCAGCCAAGAATCGGTGGGGGGCTCCTATAATTCACCCCTCCACTTT
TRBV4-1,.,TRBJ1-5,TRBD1,CASSLDQTGEGNQPQHF,TGCGCCAGCAGCCTTGATCAAACAGGGGAGGGCAATCAGCCCCAGCATTTT
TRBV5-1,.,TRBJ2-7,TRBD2,CASSLRTSGVEQYF,TGCGCCAGCAGCTTACGAACTAGCGGGGTCGAGCAGTACTTC
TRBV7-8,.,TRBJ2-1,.,CASSLGRTDNEQFF,TGTGCCAGCAGCTTAGGTAGGACAGACAATGAGCAGTTCTTC
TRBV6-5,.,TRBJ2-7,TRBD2,CASSYSGGHYEQYF,TGTGCCAGCAGTTATAGCGGGGGCCACTACGAGCAGTACTTC
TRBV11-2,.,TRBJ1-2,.,CASSLKWGLRRGYTF,TGTGCCAGCAGCTTAAAGTGGGGGCTACGACGAGGCTACACCTTC
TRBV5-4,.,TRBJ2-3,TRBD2,CASSFMVGGGRTDTQYF,TGTGCCAGCAGCTTTATGGTTGGCGGGGGGCGCACAGATACGCAGTATTTT
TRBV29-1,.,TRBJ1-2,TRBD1,CSVEKCIRGNYGYTF,TGCAGCGTTGAGAAGTGTATCAGGGGGAACTATGGCTACACCTTC
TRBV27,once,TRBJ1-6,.,CASSLRSNSPLHF,TGTGCCAGCAGTCTACGGAGTAATTCACCCCTCCACTTT
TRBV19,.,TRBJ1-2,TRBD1,CASSIDPALRQGRRYGYTF,TGTGCCAGTAGTATAGACCCGGCCCTACGACAGGGAAGGAGATATGGCTACACCTTC
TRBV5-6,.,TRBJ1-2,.,CASGLPGIRRYTF,TGTGCCAGCGGCTTACCAGGGATCCGGCGGTACACCTTC
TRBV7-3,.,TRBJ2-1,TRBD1,CASSPTGQFAEQFF,TGTGCCAGCAGCCCAACGGGACAGTTCGCTGAGCAGTTCTTC
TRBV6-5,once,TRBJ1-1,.,CASSYSGPDEAFF,TGTGCCAGCAGTTACTCGGGGCCAGATGAAGCTTTCTTT
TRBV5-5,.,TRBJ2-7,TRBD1,CASSHRPGTEKYF,TGTGCCAGCAGTCATCGCCCCGGGACAGAGAAGTACTTC
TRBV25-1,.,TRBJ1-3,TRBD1,CASSELGSWTGGDTIYF,TGTGCCAGCAGTGAATTGGGAAGCTGGACAGGGGGGGACACCATATATTTT
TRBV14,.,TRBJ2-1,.,CASSQELDNEQFF,TGTGCCAGCAGCCAAGAGTTAGACAATGAGCAGTTCTTC
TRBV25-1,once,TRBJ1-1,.,CASSYGGGGYTEAFF,TGTGCCAGCAGTTACGGTGGGGGAGGGTACACTGAAGCTTTCTTT
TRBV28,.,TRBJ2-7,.,CASRMGRRGEQYF,TGTGCCAGCAGGATGGGTCGACGGGGCGAGCAGTACTTC
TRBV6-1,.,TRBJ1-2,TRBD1,CASSRQGQLGNGYTF,TGTGCCAGCAGTCGACAGGGGCAACTAGGGAATGGCTACACCTTC
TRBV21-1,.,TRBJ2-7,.,CASSSLSAGDRVDEQYF,TGTGCCAGCAGCTCCCTCTCGGCAGGGGACAGGGTAGACGAGCAGTACTTC
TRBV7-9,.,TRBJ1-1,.,CASSFLRTGGNTEAFF,TGTGCCAGCAGCTTTCTGAGGACCGGAGGCAACACTGAAGCTTTCTTT
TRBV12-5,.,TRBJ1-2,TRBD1,CASGPGQGAPGFPFNYGYTF,TGTGCTAGTGGCCCCGGACAGGGGGCGCCGGGTTTCCCCTTTAACTATGGCTACACCTTC
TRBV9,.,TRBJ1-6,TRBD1,CASSEDRGYNSPLHF,TGTGCCAGCAGCGAGGACAGGGGGTATAATTCACCCCTCCACTTT
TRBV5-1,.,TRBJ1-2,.,CASSLAPGSLNSCPHPCGYTF,TGCGCCAGCAGCTTGGCCCCAGGGTCTCTCAATTCCTGCCCTCATCCCTGTGGCTACACCTTC
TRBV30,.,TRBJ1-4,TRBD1,CAARTGRSTNEKLFF,TGTGCCGCCAGGACAGGGCGATCAACTAATGAAAAACTGTTTTTT
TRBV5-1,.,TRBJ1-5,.,CASSPSGGPQHF,TGCGCCAGCAGCCCCTCGGGGGGGCCCCAGCATTTT
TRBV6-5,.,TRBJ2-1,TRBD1,CASRGTGSSYNEQFF,TGTGCCAGCAGGGGGACAGGGAGCTCCTACAATGAGCAGTTCTTC
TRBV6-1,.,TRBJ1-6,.,CASSETMTGGLRSPLHF,TGTGCCAGCAGTGAAACTATGACAGGTGGGCTACGTTCACCCCTCCACTTT
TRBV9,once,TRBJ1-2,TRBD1,CASSPQQGRLGYTF,TGTGCCAGCAGCCCACAACAGGGGAGATTGGGCTACACCTTC
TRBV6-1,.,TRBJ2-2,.,CASSEEGWRWEAGELFF,TGTGCCAGCAGTGAGGAGGGTTGGAGATGGGAGGCCGGGGAGCTGTTTTTT
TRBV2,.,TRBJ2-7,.,CASTPIRIYEQYF,TGTGCCAGCACCCCTATCAGGATCTACGAGCAGTACTTC
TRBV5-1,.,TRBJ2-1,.,CASSYFTAGGGIGGDEQFF,TGCGCCAGCAGCTACTTCACGGCAGGAGGGGGGATAGGGGGCGATGAGCAGTTCTTC
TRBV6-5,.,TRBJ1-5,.,CAHGEGGLNQPQHF,TGTGCCCATGGGGAGGGAGGATTGAATCAGCCCCAGCATTTT
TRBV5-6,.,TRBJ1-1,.,CASSRGRAAEAFF,TGTGCCAGCAGCCGTGGCAGGGCGGCTGAAGCTTTCTTT
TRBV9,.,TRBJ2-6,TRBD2,CASSVGTGREGLYFPPGANVLTF,TGTGCCAGCAGCGTAGGAACCGGACGGGAGGGACTATACTTTCCGCCAGGGGCCAACGTCCTGACTTTC
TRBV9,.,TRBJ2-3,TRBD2,CASVPGLGTDTQYF,TGTGCCAGCGTTCCGGGACTAGGCACAGATACGCAGTATTTT
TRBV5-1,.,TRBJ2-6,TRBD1,CASRTTTGFHSGANVLTF,TGCGCCAGCAGGACAACGACAGGGTTCCACTCTGGGGCCAACGTCCTGACTTTC
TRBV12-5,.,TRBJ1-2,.,CASGHEGYTF,TGTGCTAGTGGGCATGAGGGCTACACCTTC
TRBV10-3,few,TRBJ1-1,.,CAIHSGTSPSGGTEAFF,TGTGCCATCCACTCCGGGACCTCCCCGTCGGGAGGCACTGAAGCTTTCTTT
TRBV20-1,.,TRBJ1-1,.,CSAHEAFF,TGCAGTGCACATGAAGCTTTCTTT
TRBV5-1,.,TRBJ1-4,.,CASSFSGDPTNEKLFF,TGCGCCAGCAGCTTCTCAGGGGATCCAACTAATGAAAAACTGTTTTTT